The T cell receptor beta chain under discussion was sequenced for a study of blood T cell repertoires in COVID-19. Study overall: Some COVID-19 samples were acute and others convalescent; all came from the United States, Italy and Spain.

As processed by the authors: Estimates of nucleated cell counts were drawn from the amplification of reference gene primers. This table comes from immunoSEQ multiplex PCR, and its TCRdb copy is limited to in-frame clones, with some not included. For V, J and clone size, that table is used; D and trimming come from the DNA. The sample has around 300,000 clones; approximately 89% are singletons. This clone was counted only a few times. Germline loops: CDR1 SGHDT, CDR2 YYEEEE. V lost 0 bases and J 8 bases, leaving 11 bases between the germline ends. CDR3 length equals 13 residues. V and J are TRBV5-6 and TRBJ1-1; possible D gene TRBD1, 6 bases. This sequence was found in a woman aged 30 to 39 with COVID-19, enrolled during active disease. Input material: peripheral blood. The CDR3 sequence: CASSLVAGEEAFF. The CDR3, as DNA: TGTGCCAGCAGCTTGGTAGCAGGGGAAGAAGCTTTCTTT. The full variable domain, completed using reference TRBV5-6 and TRBJ1-1, is DAGVTQSPTHLIKTRGQQVTLRCSPKSGHDTVSWYQQALGQGPQFIFQYYEEEERQRGNFPDRFSGHQFPNYSSELNVNALLLGDSALYLCASSLVAGEEAFFGQGTRLTVV.